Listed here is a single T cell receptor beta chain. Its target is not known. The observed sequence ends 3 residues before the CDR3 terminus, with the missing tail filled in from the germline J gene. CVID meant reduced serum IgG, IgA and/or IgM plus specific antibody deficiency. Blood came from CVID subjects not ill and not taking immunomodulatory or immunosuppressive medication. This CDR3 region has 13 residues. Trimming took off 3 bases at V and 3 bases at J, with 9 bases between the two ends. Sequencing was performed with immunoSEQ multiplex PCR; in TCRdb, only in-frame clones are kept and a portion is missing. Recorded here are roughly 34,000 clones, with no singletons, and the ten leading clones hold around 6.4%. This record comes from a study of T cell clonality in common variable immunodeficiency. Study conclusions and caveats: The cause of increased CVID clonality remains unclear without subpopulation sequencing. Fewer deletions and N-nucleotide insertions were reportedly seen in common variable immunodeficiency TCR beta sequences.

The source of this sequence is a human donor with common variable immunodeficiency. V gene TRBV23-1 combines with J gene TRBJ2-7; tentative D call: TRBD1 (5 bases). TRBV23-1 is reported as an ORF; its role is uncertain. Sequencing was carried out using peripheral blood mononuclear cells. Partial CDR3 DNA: TGCGCCAGCAGTCATAGACAGAACTACGAG. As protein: CASSHRQNYE. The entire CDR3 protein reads CASSHRQNYEQYF.